These 13 T cell receptor beta chains share one sample of origin, sequenced in a study of regulatory T cells in long-lasting Graves disease. Sample time point: newly diagnosed GD, antithyroid drugs for less than 3 months. PBMCs were the source of the RNA used for TCR sequencing. According to the study, TCR beta libraries were built with iRepertoire HTBI primers and CDR3-region Arm-PCR. A single record per CDR3 protein comes from TCRdb applying MiXCR to the multiplex PCR reads. This sample has approximately 210,000 distinct CDR3 sequences, with roughly 18% found just once. The specimen comprised peripheral blood mononuclear cells (PBMCs), sampled at new diagnosis, from a patient treated with antithyroid drugs. These receptors were taken from a female donor with Graves disease.

This clonotype occurred many times. The V call is TRBV30, the J call TRBJ2-7, with D perhaps TRBD1 (5 bases). The CDR3 runs 14 residues. Germline CDR1 is GTSNPN and CDR2 is SVGIG (reference sequence). V lost 1 base to trimming and J lost 7 bases, with 17 bases between them. Here the CDR3 DNA reads TGTGCCTGGAGTGGGGCAGGGCTTTTAGGGGAGCAGTACTTC. Translating it yields CAWSGAGLLGEQYF.

Of note for this clonotype: Its ends do not fully match the called genes, so a read error is possible. Written as DNA, the CDR3 is TGTGCCAGCAGTTTTGACGGGAGCGACGGTTACAATGGGCAGTTCTTC. This encodes CASSFDGSDGYNGQFF. The chain couples TRBV28 to TRBJ2-1; D might be TRBD2 (6 bases). Per germline, CDR1 MDHEN and CDR2 SYDVKM. This CDR3 comprises 16 residues.

This clonotype was counted many times. The CDR3: CASSLGQGTYEQYF. The DNA of the CDR3 is TGTGCCAGCAGCCTGGGACAGGGGACCTACGAGCAGTACTTC. The chain links TRBV12-3 or TRBV12-4 to TRBJ2-7; 10 bases are shared with TRBD1. CDR3 length: 14 amino acids. After removal of 6 bases from V and 2 bases from J, the junction contained 4 bases not matched to a gene.

Regarding this clonotype: This probably arose from a read error, given a far larger clone one base away. The chain employs TRBV14 and TRBJ2-5; 9 positions match TRBD2. The CDR3 is 16 residues long. In germline, CDR1 is SGHDN, CDR2 FVKESK. The CDR3 nucleotides read TGTGCCAGCAGCCAAGATCGGGTAGCGGGAGCTTCAAGACAGCTCTTC. Amino acid sequence: CASSQDRVAGASRQLF.

The table lists this clonotype with many counts. CDR3 sequence (DNA): TGTGCCAGCTGCGGACAGGGTTTTGACGAGCAGTACTTC. Encoded protein: CASCGQGFDEQYF. The chain is built from TRBV7-2 and TRBJ2-7, with 8 bases lining up with TRBD1. The CDR3 is made up of 13 amino acids. In germline, CDR1 is SGHTA, CDR2 FQGNSA. V dropped 8 bases and J dropped 5; count of bases not matched to a gene: 8.

This clonotype showed up many times. The chain uses TRBV19 and TRBJ1-1; 10 bases are shared with TRBD1. The CDR3 has 16 residues. Losses at the gene ends were 5 bases for V and 10 bases for J; bases not matched to a gene: 16. Germline values: CDR1 LNHDA, CDR2 SQIVND (reference sequence). The CDR3 is CASSPDRGREVFGAFF. CDR3 nucleotides: TGTGCCAGTAGTCCCGACAGGGGGCGGGAGGTATTTGGAGCTTTCTTT. Variable domain in full (rest from reference TRBV19 and TRBJ1-1): DGGITQSPKYLFRKEGQNVTLSCEQNLNHDAMYWYRQDPGQGLRLIYYSQIVNDFQKGDIAEGYSVSREKKESFPLTVTSAQKNPTAFYLCASSPDRGREVFGAFFGQGTRLTVV.

This clonotype was recorded at least ten times. The chain combines TRBV19 with TRBJ2-7, with 8 nucleotides matching TRBD2. The CDR3 covers 15 residues. J gave up 2 bases and V 5 bases, and 8 bases lay outside the gene matches. The germline V gene has CDR1 LNHDA and CDR2 SQIVND (reference sequence). The CDR3 here is CASSLPGLGTYEQYF. The CDR3 bases are TGTGCCAGTAGTCTTCCGGGACTAGGAACCTACGAGCAGTACTTC.

This clonotype occurred many times. V gene TRBV6-1 combines with J gene TRBJ2-1, with 8 bases lining up with TRBD2. This CDR3 spans 15 amino acids. Germline V gene lookup returns CDR1 MNHNS and CDR2 SASEGT. V lost 6 bases and J lost 5; bases outside the gene matches: 9. Here the CDR3 reads CASSSGGVENNEQFF. CDR3 bases: TGTGCCAGCAGCTCCGGGGGGGTGGAGAACAATGAGCAGTTCTTC.

The V gene is TRBV20-1, the J gene TRBJ1-1; D is ambiguous. This CDR3 has 13 residues. V lost 0 bases and J 8 bases, leaving 13 bases between the germline ends. Germline CDR1 DFQATT, CDR2 SNEGSKA (reference sequence). The CDR3 nucleotides read TGCAGTGCTAGAGATGTCAAGGCAGGAGAAGCTTTCTTT. As protein: CSARDVKAGEAFF.

This clonotype was seen repeatedly, ten times or more. V gene TRBV7-2 combines with J gene TRBJ2-1; TRBD1 agrees at 9 bases. The length of the CDR3 is 16 residues. Per germline, CDR1 SGHTA and CDR2 FQGNSA. The trim removed 4 bases at V and 8 bases at J, leaving 12 bases unmatched. Here the CDR3 reads CASSSPAQGQGDEQFF. CDR3 coding DNA: TGTGCCAGCAGCTCACCGGCCCAGGGACAGGGCGATGAGCAGTTCTTC.

This clonotype occurred many times. The chain links TRBV28 to TRBJ2-3, with unresolved D. Germline CDR1 MDHEN, CDR2 SYDVKM. CDR3 length: 17 residues. Between the trimmed V and J ends, which lost 5 bases and 6 bases, there was a span of 24 bases. CDR3 bases: TGTGCCAGCAGTCTCTTTGGGCCCGACTGGGTTGGGGATACGCAGTATTTT. It codes for CASSLFGPDWVGDTQYF.

The V call is TRBV6-1, the J call TRBJ2-2; D ambiguous. Germline CDR1 reads MNHNS; CDR2 reads SASEGT. Trimming cost V 2 bases and J 4 bases, with 14 bases left between them. The CDR3 spans 16 residues. CDR3 loop: CASSELGRLSTGELFF. Here the CDR3 DNA reads TGTGCCAGCAGTGAACTTGGCAGACTCAGCACCGGGGAGCTGTTTTTT.

The gene calls are TRBV7-9 and TRBJ2-3; 8 bases are shared with TRBD2. The germline V gene encodes CDR1 SEHNR and CDR2 FQNEAQ (reference sequence). The CDR3 has 14 amino acids. J gave up 7 bases and V 4 bases, and 7 bases lay outside the gene matches. This chain's CDR3 is CASSSGTRLYTQYF. The CDR3, as DNA: TGTGCCAGCAGCTCCGGGACTAGGCTATATACGCAGTATTTT.